The T cell receptor (beta chain) described here comes from a study of blood T cell repertoires in COVID-19. Looking at the study overall: Acute and convalescent COVID-19 specimens originated in the United States, Italy and Spain. In each case, the material was cDNA or gDNA derived from T cells, B-cell-depleted T cells, or PBMCs.

The junction had 12 bases not matched to a gene; V was cut back by 4 bases and J by 7 bases. This CDR3 has 17 residues. From germline, CDR1 is SGHDN and CDR2 FVKESK. Original methodology: Reference gene primer amplification gave nucleated cell count estimates. Produced via immunoSEQ multiplex PCR; TCRdb's table is partial and in-frame only. V, J and clone size are those of that table, while D and trimming were read from the DNA. The data contain roughly 260,000 clones, around 87% of them singletons. Source material: peripheral blood. The source of this sequence is a woman aged 50 to 65 with acute or convalescent COVID-19. V usage is TRBV14 and J usage is TRBJ1-6, with TRBD1 matching 8 bases. The CDR3 DNA sequence: TGTGCCAGCAGCCGACCTTCCAGGACAGGGAGGAATTCACCCCTCCACTTT. It codes for CASSRPSRTGRNSPLHF.